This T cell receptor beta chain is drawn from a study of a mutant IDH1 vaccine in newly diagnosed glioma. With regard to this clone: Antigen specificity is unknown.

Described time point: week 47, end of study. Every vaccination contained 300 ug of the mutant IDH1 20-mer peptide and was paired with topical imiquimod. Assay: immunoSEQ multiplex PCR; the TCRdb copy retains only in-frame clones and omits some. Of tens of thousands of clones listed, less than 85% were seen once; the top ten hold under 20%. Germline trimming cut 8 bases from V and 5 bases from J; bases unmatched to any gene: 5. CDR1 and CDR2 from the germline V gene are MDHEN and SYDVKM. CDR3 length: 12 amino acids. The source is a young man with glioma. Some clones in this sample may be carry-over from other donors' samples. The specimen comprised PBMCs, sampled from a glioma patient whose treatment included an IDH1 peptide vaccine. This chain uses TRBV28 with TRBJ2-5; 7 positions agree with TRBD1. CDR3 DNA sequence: TGTGCCAGCGTGGACAGGACGGAGACCCAGTACTTC. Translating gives CASVDRTETQYF. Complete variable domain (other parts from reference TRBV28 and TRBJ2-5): DVKVTQSSRYLVKRTGEKVFLECVQDMDHENMFWYRQDPGLGLRLIYFSYDVKMKEKGDIPEGYSVSREKKERFSLILESASTNQTSMYLCASVDRTETQYFGPGTRLLVL.